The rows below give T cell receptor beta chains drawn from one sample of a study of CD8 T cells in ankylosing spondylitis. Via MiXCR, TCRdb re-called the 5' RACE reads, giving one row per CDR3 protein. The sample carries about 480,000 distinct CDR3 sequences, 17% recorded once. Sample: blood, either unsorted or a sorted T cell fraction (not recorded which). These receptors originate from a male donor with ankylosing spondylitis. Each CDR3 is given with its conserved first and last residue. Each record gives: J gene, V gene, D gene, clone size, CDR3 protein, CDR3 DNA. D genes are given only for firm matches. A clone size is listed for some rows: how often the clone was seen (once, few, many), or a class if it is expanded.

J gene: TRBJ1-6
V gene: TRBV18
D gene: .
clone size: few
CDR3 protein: CASSPAVDSPLHF
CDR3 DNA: TGTGCCAGCTCACCTGCCGTCGATTCACCCCTCCACTTT

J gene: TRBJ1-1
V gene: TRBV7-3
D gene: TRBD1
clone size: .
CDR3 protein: CASSWTGGTEAFF
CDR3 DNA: TGTGCCAGCAGCTGGACAGGCGGGACTGAAGCTTTCTTT

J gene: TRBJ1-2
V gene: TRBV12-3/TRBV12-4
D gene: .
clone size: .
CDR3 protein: CASSPQSNYGYTF
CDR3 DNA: TGTGCCAGCAGCCCACAGTCTAACTATGGCTACACCTTC

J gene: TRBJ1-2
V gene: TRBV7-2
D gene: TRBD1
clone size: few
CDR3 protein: CASSLGGQVRGYTF
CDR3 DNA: TGTGCCAGCAGCTTAGGGGGACAGGTCAGGGGCTACACCTTC

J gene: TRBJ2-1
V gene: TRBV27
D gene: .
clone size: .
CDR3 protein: CASKPWGRGHGNEQFF
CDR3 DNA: TGTGCCAGCAAGCCTTGGGGCAGGGGCCATGGGAATGAGCAGTTCTTC

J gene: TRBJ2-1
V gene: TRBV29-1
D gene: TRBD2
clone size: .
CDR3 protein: CSVEGWMTSGDNEQFF
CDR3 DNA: TGCAGCGTTGAAGGGTGGATGACTAGCGGGGACAATGAGCAGTTCTTC

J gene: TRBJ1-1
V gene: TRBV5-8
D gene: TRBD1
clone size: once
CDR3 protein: CASSSGQGTAFF
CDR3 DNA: TGTGCCAGCAGCTCAGGACAGGGGACCGCTTTCTTT

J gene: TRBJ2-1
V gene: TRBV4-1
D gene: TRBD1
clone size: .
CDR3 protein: CASSQSAGTGAYNEQFF
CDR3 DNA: TGCGCCAGCAGCCAGTCCGCCGGGACAGGGGCCTACAATGAGCAGTTCTTC

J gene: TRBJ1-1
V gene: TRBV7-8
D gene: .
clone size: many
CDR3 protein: CASSLVVGNTEAFF
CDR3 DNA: TGTGCCAGCAGCTTAGTGGTGGGGAACACTGAAGCTTTCTTT

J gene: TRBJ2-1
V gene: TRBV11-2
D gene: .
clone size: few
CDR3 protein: CASSLVGYLQNEQFF
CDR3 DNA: TGTGCCAGCAGCTTAGTGGGATACTTACAAAATGAGCAGTTCTTC

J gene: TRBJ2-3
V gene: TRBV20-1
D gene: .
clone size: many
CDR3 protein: CSARDGGGKADTQYF
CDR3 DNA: TGCAGTGCTAGAGATGGGGGGGGCAAGGCAGATACGCAGTATTTT

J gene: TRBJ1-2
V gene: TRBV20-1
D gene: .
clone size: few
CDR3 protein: CSATPIRANYGYTF
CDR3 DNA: TGCAGTGCTACCCCGATCCGAGCTAACTATGGCTACACCTTC

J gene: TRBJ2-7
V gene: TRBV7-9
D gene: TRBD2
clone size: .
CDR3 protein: CASSPGTSATQTYEQYF
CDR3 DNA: TGTGCCAGCAGCCCAGGGACTAGCGCAACTCAAACCTACGAGCAGTACTTC

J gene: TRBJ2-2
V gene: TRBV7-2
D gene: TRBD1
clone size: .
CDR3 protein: CASSYDRVANTGELFF
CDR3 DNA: TGTGCCAGCAGCTACGACAGGGTTGCGAACACCGGGGAGCTGTTTTTT

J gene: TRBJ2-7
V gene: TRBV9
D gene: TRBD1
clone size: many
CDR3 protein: CASSPLDRHEQYF
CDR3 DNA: TGTGCCAGCAGCCCTTTGGACAGGCACGAGCAGTACTTC

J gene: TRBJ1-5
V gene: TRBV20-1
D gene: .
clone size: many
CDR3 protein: CSARRPSGDQPQHF
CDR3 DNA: TGCAGTGCTAGACGTCCGTCCGGGGATCAGCCCCAGCATTTT